Listed here are 25 T cell receptor beta chains from one sample, sequenced in a study of blood T cell repertoires in COVID-19. Clones were read by immunoSEQ multiplex PCR, and TCRdb kept only the in-frame ones, dropping some. The sample shows approximately 200,000 clones, approximately 81% of them seen only once. Material for sequencing was PBMCs or T cells enriched from blood (not recorded which). The source of these receptors is a middle-aged man who had recovered from COVID-19.

The chain combines TRBV10-3 with TRBJ1-2, with D possibly being TRBD1 (6 bases). The ends were cut back, 3 bases at V and 4 bases at J, with 9 bases in the middle. Germline values: CDR1 ENHRY, CDR2 SYGVKD. The length of the CDR3 is 13 residues. CDR3 sequence (DNA): TGTGCCATCAGTGACGCCAGGGGCTATGGCTACACCTTC. This sequence encodes CAISDARGYGYTF.

This clone was detected once. This chain links TRBV30 with TRBJ2-1; D is perhaps TRBD2 (6 bases). The ends were cut back, 7 bases at V and 1 base at J, with 17 bases in the middle. CDR3 length equals 15 residues. Germline-derived CDR1 and CDR2 are GTSNPN and SVGIG (reference sequence). The chain's CDR3 is CASSRGSSSYNEQFF. The CDR3 region has the DNA TGTGCCTCTAGTCGGGGGAGTAGTTCCTACAATGAGCAGTTCTTC.

The chain combines TRBV27 with TRBJ2-1; 13 bases align to TRBD2. The CDR3 has 19 residues. Germline V lookup: CDR1 MNHEY, CDR2 SMNVEV (reference sequence). With 5 bases clipped from V and 7 bases from J, the junction kept 17 bases outside the gene matches. CDR3 sequence: CASSPIPPTSGRAENEQFF. CDR3 nucleotides: TGTGCCAGCAGTCCCATACCTCCAACTAGCGGGAGGGCCGAAAATGAGCAGTTCTTC.

The chain is built from TRBV1 and TRBJ2-1; the table's D gene call, TRBD2, was not cross checked with the DNA. TRBV1 is marked as a pseudogene. The CDR3 totals 16 residues. CDR3 nucleotides: TGCACCAGCAGCCAAGCACGGGGGGCATTCTACAATGAGCAGTTCTTC. Translated, it gives CTSSQARGAFYNEQFF.

The sample holds one count of this clone. The CDR3 region is CASSSRVTGELFF. DNA of the CDR3: TGTGCCAGTAGTTCCAGGGTCACCGGGGAGCTGTTTTTT. The gene calls are TRBV19 and TRBJ2-2; possibly TRBD1 for D (5 bases). The CDR3 runs to 13 residues. Per germline, CDR1 LNHDA and CDR2 SQIVND (reference sequence). V was pared by 5 bases and J by 4 bases, with 8 bases between.

The V call is TRBV6-5, the J call TRBJ1-1; TRBD1 is a possible D gene (6 bases). V dropped 6 bases and J dropped 8 bases, with 16 bases sitting between them. Germline V lookup: CDR1 MNHEY, CDR2 SVGAGI. The CDR3 is made up of 13 amino acids. CDR3: CASRSTGISEAFF. CDR3 DNA: TGTGCCAGCAGATCTACAGGGATCTCCGAAGCTTTCTTT.

The chain carries TRBV21-1 and TRBJ1-2; the table's D gene call, TRBD1, was not cross checked with the DNA. TRBV21-1 has pseudogene status. The CDR3 extends over 16 amino acids. CDR3 region: CASRDDTEGQHYGYTF. In DNA form, the CDR3 reads TGTGCCAGCAGGGACGATACCGAGGGACAACACTATGGCTACACCTTC.

In its sample, this clone was seen a few times. The rearrangement links TRBV28 to TRBJ2-7; 8 nucleotides match TRBD1. Germline V lookup: CDR1 MDHEN, CDR2 SYDVKM. The CDR3 length is 12 residues. Unmatched junction bases numbered 3, after V lost 7 bases and J lost 4 bases. The CDR3 DNA reads as TGTGCCAGCATCGGACAGGGTTACGAGCAGTACTTC. Protein: CASIGQGYEQYF.

This chain connects TRBV7-6 to TRBJ2-7; 9 nucleotides line up with TRBD1. The CDR3 has 15 residues. Germline values: CDR1 SGHVS, CDR2 FNYEAQ. V lost 2 bases to trimming and J lost 5 bases; unmatched junction nucleotides: 7. The CDR3 nucleotides read TGTGCCAGCAGCTTAACCCAACAGGGGGCCCACGAGCAGTACTTC. Translating gives CASSLTQQGAHEQYF. Drawing the rest from reference TRBV7-6 and TRBJ2-7, the complete variable domain is GAGVSQSPRYKVTKRGQDVALRCDPISGHVSLYWYRQALGQGPEFLTYFNYEAQQDKSGLPNDRFSAERPEGSISTLTIQRTEQRDSAMYRCASSLTQQGAHEQYFGPGTRLTVT.

This rearrangement joins TRBV19 to TRBJ1-6; 8 positions agree with TRBD1. Germline V gives CDR1 LNHDA, CDR2 SQIVND (reference sequence). The CDR3 totals 15 residues. V shed 5 bases and J 10 bases; nucleotides not matched to a gene: 10. CDR3 in DNA: TGTGCCAGTAGTGCCAGACAGGGGATACAGTCACCCCTCCACTTT. Its translation: CASSARQGIQSPLHF. The complete variable domain, with remaining parts taken from reference TRBV19 and TRBJ1-6, reads DGGITQSPKYLFRKEGQNVTLSCEQNLNHDAMYWYRQDPGQGLRLIYYSQIVNDFQKGDIAEGYSVSREKKESFPLTVTSAQKNPTAFYLCASSARQGIQSPLHFGNGTRLTVT.

The rearrangement uses TRBV6-2 or TRBV6-3 and TRBJ1-1; D ambiguous. Germline loops: CDR1 MNHEY, CDR2 SVGEGT. V was trimmed by 4 bases and J by 5 bases, leaving 14 bases between them. This CDR3 region has 14 residues. In nucleotides, the CDR3 is TGTGCCAGCAGTTCCCAAGATTTTAGTACTGAAGCTTTCTTT. It is translated as CASSSQDFSTEAFF.

This chain links TRBV9 with TRBJ1-5; D ambiguous. The CDR3 has 14 residues. Germline V gene lookup returns CDR1 SGDLS and CDR2 YYNGEE. V was cut by 0 bases and J by 4 bases, with 8 bases left in between. In DNA form, the CDR3 reads TGTGCCAGCAGCGTAGGGTCAGCGAATCAGCCCCAGCATTTT. This sequence encodes CASSVGSANQPQHF. The full variable domain, completed using reference TRBV9 and TRBJ1-5, is DSGVTQTPKHLITATGQRVTLRCSPRSGDLSVYWYQQSLDQGLQFLIQYYNGEERAKGNILERFSAQQFPDLHSELNLSSLELGDSALYFCASSVGSANQPQHFGDGTRLSIL.

The chain carries TRBV7-3 and TRBJ1-2; no clear D. The germline V and J ends were trimmed by 3 bases and 0 bases, with 11 bases remaining between them. The CDR3 is 15 amino acids. In germline, CDR1 is SGHTA, CDR2 FQGTGA. Here the CDR3 DNA reads TGTGCCAGCAGCTTCTCTTCCGACTCTAACTATGGCTACACCTTC. Its protein is CASSFSSDSNYGYTF.

This chain joins TRBV28 and TRBJ2-1, with 9 bases aligning to TRBD2. The CDR3 is 16 amino acids. The ends lost 2 bases at V and 9 bases at J; junction bases unmatched: 11. The V gene's germline CDR1 is MDHEN and CDR2 SYDVKM. In DNA form, the CDR3 reads TGTGCCAGCAGTTTAGGAGGTAGCGGGAGATTCGCTGAGCAGTTCTTC. Protein product: CASSLGGSGRFAEQFF.

The V and J genes are TRBV3-1 (or the pseudogene TRBV3-2) and TRBJ1-1; no reliable D call. This CDR3 spans 18 amino acids. V lost 6 bases and J 0 bases, leaving 23 bases between the germline ends. The germline gives CDR1 LGHDT, CDR2 YNNKEL (reference sequence). The CDR3 sequence is CASSRIPGDPSMNTEAFF. CDR3 sequence (DNA): TGTGCCAGCAGTCGTATCCCAGGTGATCCCTCTATGAACACTGAAGCTTTCTTT.

The chain uses TRBV18 and TRBJ2-1, with 10 bases lining up with TRBD2. The CDR3 spans 14 residues. The germline V gene encodes CDR1 KGHSH and CDR2 LQKENI. J was trimmed by 9 bases and V by 3 bases; bases with no gene match: 5. The DNA for the CDR3 is TGTGCCAGCTCACCCCAGCGGGGGGGTGGTGAGCAGTTCTTC. Its translation is CASSPQRGGGEQFF.

The J gene is TRBJ1-5, the V gene TRBV6-6; D unresolved. The ends were cut back, 0 bases at V and 7 bases at J, with 10 bases in the middle. This CDR3 has 14 residues. Germline V gene data show CDR1 as MNHNY and CDR2 as SVGAGI (reference sequence). CDR3 in amino acids: CASSYSISLQPQHF. The DNA of the CDR3 is TGTGCCAGCAGTTACTCGATAAGCTTGCAGCCCCAGCATTTT.

V and J are TRBV9 and TRBJ2-4, with 7 bases identical to TRBD1. Per the germline V gene, CDR1 is SGDLS and CDR2 is YYNGEE. V trimming: 0 bases; J trimming: 6 bases; junction bases outside the gene matches: 9. This CDR3 contains 16 residues. Here the CDR3 reads CASSVGSWGTANIQYF. The CDR3 DNA is TGTGCCAGCAGCGTAGGTAGTTGGGGGACAGCAAACATTCAGTACTTC.

This chain links TRBV5-1 with TRBJ2-3; 7 bases are shared with TRBD2. V dropped 4 bases and J dropped 2; count of bases not matched to a gene: 16. Looked up from germline, CDR1 is SGHRS and CDR2 is YFSETQ. The CDR3 has 18 residues. Here the CDR3 reads CASSPRASGHTLTDTQYF. The CDR3 DNA follows: TGCGCCAGCAGCCCCCGGGCTAGCGGACACACCCTCACAGATACGCAGTATTTT. Together with reference TRBV5-1 and TRBJ2-3, the CDR3 gives the full variable domain: KAGVTQTPRYLIKTRGQQVTLSCSPISGHRSVSWYQQTPGQGLQFLFEYFSETQRNKGNFPGRFSGRQFSNSRSEMNVSTLELGDSALYLCASSPRASGHTLTDTQYFGPGTRLTVL.

The chain links TRBV28 to TRBJ2-5; TRBD1 matches 9 bases. CDR1 is MDHEN, CDR2 SYDVKM, per germline. The V segment lost 3 bases and the J segment 5 bases; nucleotides outside the gene matches: 7. This CDR3 spans 15 amino acids. CDR3 bases: TGTGCCAGCAGTTTCGGGACAGGGAGCTGGGAGACCCAGTACTTC. Translated: CASSFGTGSWETQYF.

This rearrangement joins TRBV29-1 to TRBJ2-7; TRBD1 matches 8 bases. Trimming removed 7 bases from V and 1 base from J; junction bases left unmatched: 12. Germline CDR1 SQVTM, CDR2 ANQGSEA. This CDR3 has 15 residues. The CDR3 region is CSAKEDRDRSYEQYF. The CDR3 DNA reads as TGCAGCGCGAAAGAAGACCGGGACAGGTCCTACGAGCAGTACTTC.

J is TRBJ2-7 and V is TRBV15, with D possibly matching TRBD1 (7 bases). CDR1 and CDR2 (germline): LNHNV, YYDKDF (reference sequence). CDR3 size: 15 residues. V dropped 2 bases and J dropped 7 bases, with 18 bases sitting between them. The CDR3 DNA reads TGTGCCACCAGCAGAATAACTTCAGGGGGGTCGGAGCAGTACTTC. It encodes CATSRITSGGSEQYF. Full variable domain (rest looked up from reference TRBV15 and TRBJ2-7): DAMVIQNPRYQVTQFGKPVTLSCSQTLNHNVMYWYQQKSSQAPKLLFHYYDKDFNNEADTPDNFQSRRPNTSFCFLDIRSPGLGDTAMYLCATSRITSGGSEQYFGPGTRLTVT.

CDR3 sequence: CASTTSGATIGTDTQYF. The CDR3 DNA is TGTGCCAGCACGACTAGCGGAGCAACGATCGGCACAGATACGCAGTATTTT. The chain links TRBV27 to TRBJ2-3; TRBD2 aligns across 9 bases. CDR1 and CDR2 (germline): MNHEY, SMNVEV (reference sequence). Trimming removed 7 bases from V and 1 base from J; junction bases left unmatched: 12. This CDR3 is built from 17 residues.

The gene calls are TRBV9 and TRBJ1-4; D ambiguous. The CDR3 loop spans 13 amino acids. Trimming took 0 bases from V and 8 from J, leaving 8 bases between them. Germline CDR1 SGDLS, CDR2 YYNGEE. CDR3 bases: TGTGCCAGCAGCGTAGGTCTTGTGGAAAAACTGTTTTTT. Encoded protein: CASSVGLVEKLFF.

V usage is TRBV20-1 and J usage is TRBJ1-5; 8 bases map to TRBD1. The ends lost 3 bases at V and 4 bases at J; junction bases unmatched: 5. This CDR3 is 14 amino acids long. The germline V gene has CDR1 DFQATT and CDR2 SNEGSKA (reference sequence). The CDR3 is CSASTQGANQPQHF. The CDR3 DNA reads TGCAGTGCTAGTACGCAGGGGGCGAATCAGCCCCAGCATTTT.